This T cell receptor (beta chain) appears in the sequencing data of a study of cytomegalovirus exposure and HLA in healthy donors. J was trimmed by 3 bases and V by 4 bases; bases with no gene match: 3. CDR3 length equals 13 residues. In germline, CDR1 is GTSNPN, CDR2 SVGIG (reference sequence). PCR was performed using 60 Vbeta and 13 Jbeta primers. The table came from immunoSEQ multiplex PCR; TCRdb's copy has only in-frame clones and leaves some out. Of 200,000 to 250,000 clones in the sample, about three quarters are singletons; the top ten hold 2.5% to 3.5%. The sample taken for sequencing was PBMCs. The chain employs TRBV30 and TRBJ1-5, with 7 bases fitting TRBD1. The receptor was isolated from a woman in her fifties or sixties in good health and CMV-seropositive. The CDR3 nucleotides read TGTGCCTGGAATACAGGGGTCAATCAGCCCCAGCATTTT. It yields the protein CAWNTGVNQPQHF.